This T cell receptor beta chain was recovered during a study of radiation and T cells in renal cell carcinoma. The study, taken as a whole, reports: From baseline, blood top tumor clonotypes peaked at 2 weeks post-radiation.

Measured with immunoSEQ multiplex PCR; TCRdb has only the in-frame clones, and not every one. The sample gives about 150,000 clones, about 88% of which show up once; over 3.5% is in the top ten. About this clone itself: Antigen unknown.

The CDR3 totals 17 residues. Germline V gives CDR1 MDHEN, CDR2 SYDVKM. The V and J ends lost 6 bases and 0 bases respectively, with 15 bases between them. Time point: baseline pretreatment blood. This sample's treatment: 15 Gy SBRT to primary tumor, nephrectomy 4 weeks later. Radiation-treated patients gave blood at baseline, week 2 and week 4. The rearrangement uses TRBV28 and TRBJ2-6; D unresolved. The source is a woman aged 70-85 years with renal cell carcinoma. This specimen was blood, taken from a patient whose treatment included radiotherapy and nephrectomy. CDR3 nucleotides: TGTGCCAGCAGCCCAGTCCCGAATTACTCTGGGGCCAACGTCCTGACTTTC. It is translated as CASSPVPNYSGANVLTF.